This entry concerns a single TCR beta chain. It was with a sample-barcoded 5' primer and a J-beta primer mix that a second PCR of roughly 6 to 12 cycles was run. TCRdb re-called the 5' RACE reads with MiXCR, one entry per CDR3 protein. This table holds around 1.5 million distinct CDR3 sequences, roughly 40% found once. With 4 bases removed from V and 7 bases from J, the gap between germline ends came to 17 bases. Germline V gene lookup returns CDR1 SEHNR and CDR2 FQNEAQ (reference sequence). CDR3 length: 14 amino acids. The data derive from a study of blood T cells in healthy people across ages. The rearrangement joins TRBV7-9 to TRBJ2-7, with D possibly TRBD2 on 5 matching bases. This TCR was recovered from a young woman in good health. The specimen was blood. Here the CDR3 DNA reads TGTGCCAGCAGCTCCGACGGGGATGCCCGAGAGCAGTACTTC. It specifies CASSSDGDAREQYF.